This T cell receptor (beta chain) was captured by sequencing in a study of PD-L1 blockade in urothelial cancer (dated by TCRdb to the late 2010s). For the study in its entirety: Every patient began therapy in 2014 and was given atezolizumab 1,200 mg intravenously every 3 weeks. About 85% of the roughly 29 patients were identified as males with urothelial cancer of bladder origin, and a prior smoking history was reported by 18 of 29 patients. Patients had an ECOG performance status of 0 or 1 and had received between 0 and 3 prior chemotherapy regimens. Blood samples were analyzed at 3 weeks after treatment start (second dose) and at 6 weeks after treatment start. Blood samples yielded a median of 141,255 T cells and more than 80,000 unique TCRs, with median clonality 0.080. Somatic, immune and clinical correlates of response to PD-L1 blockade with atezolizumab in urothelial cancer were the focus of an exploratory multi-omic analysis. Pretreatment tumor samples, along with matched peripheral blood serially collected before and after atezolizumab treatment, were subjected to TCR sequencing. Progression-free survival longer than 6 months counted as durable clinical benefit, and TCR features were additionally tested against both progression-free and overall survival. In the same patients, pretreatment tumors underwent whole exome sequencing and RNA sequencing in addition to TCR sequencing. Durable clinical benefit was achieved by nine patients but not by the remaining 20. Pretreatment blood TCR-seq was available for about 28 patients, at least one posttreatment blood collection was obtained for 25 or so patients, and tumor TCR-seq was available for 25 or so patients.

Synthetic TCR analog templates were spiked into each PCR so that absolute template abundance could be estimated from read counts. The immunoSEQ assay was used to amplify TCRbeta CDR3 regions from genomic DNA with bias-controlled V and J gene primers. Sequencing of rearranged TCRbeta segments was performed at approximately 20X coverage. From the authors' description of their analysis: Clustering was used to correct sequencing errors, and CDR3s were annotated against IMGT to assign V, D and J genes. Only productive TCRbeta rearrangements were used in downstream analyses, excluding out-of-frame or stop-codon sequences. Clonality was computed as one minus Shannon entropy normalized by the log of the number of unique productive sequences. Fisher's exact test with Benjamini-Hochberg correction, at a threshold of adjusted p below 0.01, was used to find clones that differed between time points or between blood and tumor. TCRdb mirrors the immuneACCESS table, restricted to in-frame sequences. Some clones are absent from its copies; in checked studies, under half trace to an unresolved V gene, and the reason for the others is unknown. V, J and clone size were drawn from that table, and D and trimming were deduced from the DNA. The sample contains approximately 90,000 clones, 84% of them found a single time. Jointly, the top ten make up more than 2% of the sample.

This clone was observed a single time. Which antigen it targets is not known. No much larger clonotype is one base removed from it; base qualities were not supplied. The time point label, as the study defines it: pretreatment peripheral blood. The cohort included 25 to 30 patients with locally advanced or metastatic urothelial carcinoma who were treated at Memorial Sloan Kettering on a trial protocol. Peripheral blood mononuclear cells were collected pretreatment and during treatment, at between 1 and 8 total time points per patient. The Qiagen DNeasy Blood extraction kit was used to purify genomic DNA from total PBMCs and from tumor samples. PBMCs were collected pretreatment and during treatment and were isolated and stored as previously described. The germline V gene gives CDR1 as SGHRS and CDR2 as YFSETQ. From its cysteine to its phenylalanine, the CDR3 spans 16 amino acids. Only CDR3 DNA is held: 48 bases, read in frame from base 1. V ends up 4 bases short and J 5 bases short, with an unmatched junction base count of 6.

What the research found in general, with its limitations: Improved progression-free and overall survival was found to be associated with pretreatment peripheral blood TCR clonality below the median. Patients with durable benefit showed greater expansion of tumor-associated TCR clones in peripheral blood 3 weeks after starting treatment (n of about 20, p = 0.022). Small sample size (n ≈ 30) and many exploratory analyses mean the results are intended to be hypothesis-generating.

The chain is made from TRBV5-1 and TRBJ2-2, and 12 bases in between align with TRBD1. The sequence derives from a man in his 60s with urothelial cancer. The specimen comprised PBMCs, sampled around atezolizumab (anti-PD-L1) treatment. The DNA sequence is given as TGCGCCAGCAGCCAACCGGGACAGGGGGCGACCGGGGAGCTGTTTTTT. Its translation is CASSQPGQGATGELFF.